These T cell receptor beta chains were read from a single sample in a study of blood T cell repertoires in COVID-19. The data were produced by immunoSEQ multiplex PCR, yet TCRdb's version contains in-frame clones alone and is incomplete. The sample lists about 81,000 clones, around 80% occurring once. The sample consisted of peripheral blood. Receptors originate from a human donor in a cohort sampled during active COVID-19. Both conserved end residues are part of each CDR3.

>TRBJ2-5|TRBV6-2/TRBV6-3
CASSYAGGLETQYF
>TRBJ1-2|TRBV6-5
CASSEGRYYGYTF
>TRBJ1-4|TRBV21-1
CASSIPRGQGSQTTNEKLFF
>TRBJ2-3|TRBV4-3
CASSQALRSTDTQYF
>TRBJ2-7|TRBV29-1
CSVGQGVNEQYF
>TRBJ1-5|TRBV6-5
CASNRGQPQHF
>TRBJ2-1|TRBV9
CASSPGTSGGAGFNEQFF
>TRBJ2-7|TRBV3-1/TRBV3-2
CASSQQGGRGVYEQYF
>TRBJ1-5|TRBV19
CASSIGGRGNQPQHF
>TRBJ2-3|TRBV7-8
CASSLGTGATDTQYF
>TRBJ1-5|TRBV3-1/TRBV3-2
CASSLRQVSNQPQHF
>TRBJ2-1|TRBV5-8
CASSFGGIAGYNEQFF